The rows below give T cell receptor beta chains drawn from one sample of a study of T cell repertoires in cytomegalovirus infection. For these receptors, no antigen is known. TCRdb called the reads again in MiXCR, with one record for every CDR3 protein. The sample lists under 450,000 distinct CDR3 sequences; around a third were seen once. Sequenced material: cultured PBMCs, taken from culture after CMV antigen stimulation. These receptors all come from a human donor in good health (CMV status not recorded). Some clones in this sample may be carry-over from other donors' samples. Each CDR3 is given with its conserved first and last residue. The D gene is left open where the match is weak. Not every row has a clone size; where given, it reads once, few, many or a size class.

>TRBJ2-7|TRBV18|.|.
TGTGCCAGCTCGGTAAGAGGCAGGGGCCCCTACGAGCAGTACTTC
CASSVRGRGPYEQYF
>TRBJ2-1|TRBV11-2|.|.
TGTGCCAGCAGCTTAGATCTAAGGAGGGGATACAATGAGCAGTTCTTC
CASSLDLRRGYNEQFF
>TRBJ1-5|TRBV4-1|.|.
TGTGCCAGCAGTCGGGAACGGGACCTTCGCTGGCCCCAGCATTTT
CASSRERDLRWPQHF
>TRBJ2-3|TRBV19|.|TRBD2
TGTGCCAGTAGTGCTCGACTAGCGGGAAAAACAGATACGCAGTATTTT
CASSARLAGKTDTQYF
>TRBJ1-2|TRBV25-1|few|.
TGTGCCAGCAGTGAAGGGGCCAGGGGCTACACCTTC
CASSEGARGYTF
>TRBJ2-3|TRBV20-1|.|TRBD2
TGCAGTGCTATTAGCTTTACGACTAGCGGCACAGATACGCAGTATTTT
CSAISFTTSGTDTQYF
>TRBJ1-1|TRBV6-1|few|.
TGTGCCAGCAGTGAAGAGACGGACCCCCCTGAAGCTTTCTTT
CASSEETDPPEAFF
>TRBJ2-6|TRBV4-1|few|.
TGCGCCAGCAGCCAACCCCGGGACACTACCCGCGTCCTGACTTTC
CASSQPRDTTRVLTF
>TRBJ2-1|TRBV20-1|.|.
TGCAGTGCTATCCGGTATCAGGATGATGAGCAGTTCTTC
CSAIRYQDDEQFF
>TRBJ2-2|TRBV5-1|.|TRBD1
TGCGCCAGCAGCTTACCAGGGGGGAACACCGGGGAGCTGTTTTTT
CASSLPGGNTGELFF
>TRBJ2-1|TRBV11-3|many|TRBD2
TGTGCCAGCAGCCGCAGGACTAGCGGGTCATACAATGAGCAGTTCTTC
CASSRRTSGSYNEQFF
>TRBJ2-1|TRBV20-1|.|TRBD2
TGCAGTGCTAGGGGACTAGCGGGATACAATGAGCAGTTCTTC
CSARGLAGYNEQFF
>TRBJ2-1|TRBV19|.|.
TGTGCCAGTAGTATTGGGACACCCTACAATGAGCAGTTCTTC
CASSIGTPYNEQFF
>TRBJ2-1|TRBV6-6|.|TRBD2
TGTGCCAGCAGTCGCCCGATAGCGGGAAGGACCTACAATGAGCAGTTCTTC
CASSRPIAGRTYNEQFF
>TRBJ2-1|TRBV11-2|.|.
TGTGCCAGCAGCTTAACTGATAGCTCCTACAATGAGCAGTTCTTC
CASSLTDSSYNEQFF
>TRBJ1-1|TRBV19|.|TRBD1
TGTGCCAGTAGTAGGGCCGGGACAGTAAGCACTGAAGCTTTCTTT
CASSRAGTVSTEAFF
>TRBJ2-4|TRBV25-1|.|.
TGTGCCAGCGCGGGGTTCGGAAACATTCAGTACTTC
CASAGFGNIQYF
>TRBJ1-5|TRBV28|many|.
TGTGCCAGCAGTTTAGTCCTGGGCAATCAGCCCCAGCATTTT
CASSLVLGNQPQHF
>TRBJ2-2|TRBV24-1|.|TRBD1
TGTGCCACCAGTGGACAGGGAGCGGACCTATCGAACACCGGGGAGCTGTTTTTT
CATSGQGADLSNTGELFF
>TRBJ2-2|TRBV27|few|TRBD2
TGTGCCAGCGCCGAGGAACTAGCGGGAGGCATCTACACCGGGGAGCTGTTTTTT
CASAEELAGGIYTGELFF
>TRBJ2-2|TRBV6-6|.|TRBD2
TGTGCCAGCAGATGGGGGCCTAGCGGGAGCCAACCCGGGGAGCTGTTTTTT
CASRWGPSGSQPGELFF
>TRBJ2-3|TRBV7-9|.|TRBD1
TGTGCCAGCGCCCCTACGGACAGGACAACAGATACGCAGTATTTT
CASAPTDRTTDTQYF
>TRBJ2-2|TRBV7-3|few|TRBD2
TGTGCCAGCAGCTTAAGCCCAGCGGGGGCCACCGGGGAGCTGTTTTTT
CASSLSPAGATGELFF
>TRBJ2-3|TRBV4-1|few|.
TGCGCCAGCAGCCAACGATCCGGGACTTCTAAAGATACGCAGTATTTT
CASSQRSGTSKDTQYF
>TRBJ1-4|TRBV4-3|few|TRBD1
TGCGCCAGCAGCCAAGGACAGGGAGCTAATGAAAAACTGTTTTTT
CASSQGQGANEKLFF
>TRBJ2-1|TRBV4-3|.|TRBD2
TGCGCCAGCAGCCAAGAAGGGGCTAGCGGGATAAATGAGCAGTTCTTC
CASSQEGASGINEQFF
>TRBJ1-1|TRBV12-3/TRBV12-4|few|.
TGTGCCAGCAGTTTCGGAGGGTTTAACACTGAAGCTTTCTTT
CASSFGGFNTEAFF
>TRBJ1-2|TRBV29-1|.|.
TGCAGCGCCGACCTCAGCTACTATGGCTACACCTTC
CSADLSYYGYTF
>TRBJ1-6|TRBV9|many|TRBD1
TGTGCCAGCAGCGTAGAAGGGACAGGGGGAAATTCACCCCTCCACTTT
CASSVEGTGGNSPLHF
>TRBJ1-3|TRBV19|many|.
TGTGCCAGTAGTTTCACAGCAAGCTCTGGAAACACCATATATTTT
CASSFTASSGNTIYF
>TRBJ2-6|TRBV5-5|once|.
TGTGCCAGCAGCGCGAGTGGGAGTGGGGCCAACGTCCTGACTTTC
CASSASGSGANVLTF
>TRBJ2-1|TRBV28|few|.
TGTGCCAGCAGTGCCCGCCTGTCTCGGGAGTGGAATGAGCAGTTCTTC
CASSARLSREWNEQFF
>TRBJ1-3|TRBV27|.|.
TGTGCCAGCAGTGCTCGCATCGGACTGACTGGAAACACCATATATTTT
CASSARIGLTGNTIYF
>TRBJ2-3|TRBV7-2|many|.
TGTGCCAGCAGGCTTCTTGGGGGAGCCACAGATACGCAGTATTTT
CASRLLGGATDTQYF
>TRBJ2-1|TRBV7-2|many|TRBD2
TGTGCCAGCAGCTTAGTTCCTAGCGGGAAAGCGGAGCAGTTCTTC
CASSLVPSGKAEQFF
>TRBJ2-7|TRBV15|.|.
TGTGCCACCAGCAGAGCTCCCGGGACTGCCTACGAGCAGTACTTC
CATSRAPGTAYEQYF
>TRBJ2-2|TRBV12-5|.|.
TGTGCTAGTGGTTCCCAATCCGGGGAGCTGTTTTTT
CASGSQSGELFF
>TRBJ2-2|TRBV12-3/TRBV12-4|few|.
TGTGCCAGCAGAGTCCGAGGGGCCTCGAACACCGGGGAGCTGTTTTTT
CASRVRGASNTGELFF
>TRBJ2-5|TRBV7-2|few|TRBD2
TGTGCCAGCAGCTGGACTAGCGGGAGAGCCGAGACCCAGTACTTC
CASSWTSGRAETQYF
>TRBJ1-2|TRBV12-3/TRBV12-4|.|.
TGTGCCAGCAGTTTACCAGGGACTTATGGCTACACCTTC
CASSLPGTYGYTF
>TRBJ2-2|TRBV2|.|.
TGTGCCAGCAGCCAAGTGGCGGCCGGGGAGCTGTTTTTT
CASSQVAAGELFF
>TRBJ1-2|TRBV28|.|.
TGTGCCAGCAGTTTCCGACAGGTCTATGGCTACACCTTC
CASSFRQVYGYTF
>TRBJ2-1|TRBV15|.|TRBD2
TGTGCCACCAGCAGAGATGGGGGACTAGGGGGTAATGAGCAGTTCTTC
CATSRDGGLGGNEQFF
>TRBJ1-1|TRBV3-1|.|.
TGTGCCAGCAGCCGTGCCGGACAGAGCAACACTGAAGCTTTCTTT
CASSRAGQSNTEAFF
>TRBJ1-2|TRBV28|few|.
TGTGCCAGCAGGCCCTCCTATGGCTACACCTTC
CASRPSYGYTF
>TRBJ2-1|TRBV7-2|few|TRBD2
TGTGCCAGCAAGGTAGCGGGAGGAGATGAGCAGTTCTTC
CASKVAGGDEQFF